The 30 T cell receptor beta chains presented below share a single source sample, sequenced in a study of tumor and adjacent non-tumor tissue in lung cancer. This sample's RNA came from whole unsorted tissue. Distant lung tissue was collected more than 3 cm away from the tumor edge. The library came from three nested PCR rounds adapted from ARM-PCR protocols. TCRdb re-derived calls from the multiplex PCR reads in MiXCR, one entry per CDR3 protein. The sample lists 50,000 to 60,000 distinct CDR3 sequences, about 80% occurring once. The sample was distant non-tumor lung tissue. The receptors were sampled from an older woman with non-small cell lung cancer.

The rearrangement links TRBV7-8 to TRBJ2-2; D may correspond to TRBD1 or TRBD2 (6 bases each). V was cut by 0 bases and J by 8 bases, with 16 bases left in between. The CDR3 contains 16 residues. Germline V gene data show CDR1 as SGHVS and CDR2 as FQNEAQ. The DNA of the CDR3 is TGTGCCAGCAGCTTAGCAGGGGGGTTTGCCACTGGGGAGCTGTTTTTT. Encoded protein: CASSLAGGFATGELFF.

V gene TRBV5-5 combines with J gene TRBJ2-5, with a tentative D call TRBD2 (6 bases). V dropped 5 bases and J dropped 5 bases, with 19 bases sitting between them. Germline values: CDR1 SGHKS, CDR2 YYEKEE (reference sequence). The CDR3 consists of 15 residues. The DNA of the CDR3 is TGTGCCAGCAGTCTCGGACGGGGGAAAAAGGAGACCCAGTACTTC. This sequence encodes CASSLGRGKKETQYF.

This clonotype was detected ten times or more. V and J are TRBV5-1 and TRBJ2-7; the D is unclear. Trimming took off 0 bases at V and 3 bases at J, with 16 bases between the two ends. The CDR3 is made up of 16 amino acids. The germline gives CDR1 SGHRS, CDR2 YFSETQ. The CDR3 nucleotides read TGCGCCAGCAGCTTGGCCGAGGTCGTAGGGAACTACGAGCAGTACTTC. It translates to CASSLAEVVGNYEQYF.

The chain uses TRBV28 and TRBJ1-4, with D uncertain. V was pared by 5 bases and J by 16 bases, with 23 bases between. Germline V gene lookup returns CDR1 MDHEN and CDR2 SYDVKM. The CDR3 has 14 amino acids. CDR3 amino acids: CASSPQSRWGGPFF. CDR3 sequence (DNA): TGTGCCAGCAGTCCGCAAAGCAGGTGGGGAGGACCGTTTTTT.

V and J are TRBV6-2 or TRBV6-3 and TRBJ2-1, with 10 bases lining up with TRBD2. The CDR3 extends over 14 amino acids. In germline, CDR1 is MNHEY, CDR2 SVGEGT. The CDR3 reads CVSQREGLDNEQFF. CDR3 coding DNA: TGTGTCAGTCAGCGGGAGGGCCTGGATAATGAGCAGTTCTTC.

By its share, this clonotype is medium-sized. Germline is not matched at one junction end, which may reflect a read error. The chain carries TRBV11-2 and TRBJ2-7; 8 positions match TRBD2. CDR1 and CDR2 from the germline V gene are SGHAT and FQNNGV. The CDR3 consists of 16 residues. The CDR3 spells CASRLGYAGGPYEQYF. DNA of the CDR3: TGTGCCAGCAGGTTAGGATACGCGGGGGGCCCCTACGAGCAGTACTTC.

Notes on this clonotype: A read error may produce the germline difference seen at one junction end. The chain uses TRBV10-2 and TRBJ1-1; 11 nucleotides agree with TRBD1. The length of the CDR3 is 15 residues. Germline V lookup: CDR1 WSHSY, CDR2 SAAADI. The CDR3 DNA reads as TGCGCCTGCAGTGAGTGGACAGGGGGCTACATTGAAGCTTTCTTT. Translated: CACSEWTGGYIEAFF.

This clonotype has only one observation. Just one base apart from a much larger clone, this may be a read error. The conserved final phenylalanine or tryptophan is absent from the CDR3, which likely points to a read error. The rearrangement uses TRBV9 and TRBJ2-2; no clear D gene. The CDR3 is made up of 13 amino acids. V was clipped by 2 bases and J by 7 bases, with 9 bases between them. CDR1 and CDR2 (germline): SGDLS, YYNGEE. CDR3 sequence: CASSVDSHGELFY. In DNA, the CDR3 is TGTGCCAGCAGCGTCGACTCCCACGGGGAGCTGTTTTAT.

For this clonotype: An end of the junction differs from the germline gene, which may be a read error. The V call is TRBV4-1, the J call TRBJ2-7; maybe TRBD1 (5 bases). This CDR3 contains 11 residues. The germline gives CDR1 MGHRA, CDR2 YSYEKL. This CDR3 reads CDSNQGTGQYF. CDR3 in DNA: TGCGACAGCAACCAAGGAACAGGGCAGTACTTC.

This clonotype was seen many times. The chain joins TRBV6-6 to TRBJ2-5; the D gene is possibly TRBD1 (6 bases). The CDR3 is made up of 13 amino acids. V was pared by 6 bases and J by 1 base, with 9 bases between. Germline assignment: CDR1 MNHNY and CDR2 SVGAGI (reference sequence). This chain's CDR3 is CASSRQAQETQYF. The CDR3 DNA sequence: TGTGCCAGCAGCCGACAGGCCCAAGAGACCCAGTACTTC.

This clonotype was seen just once. This clone may be a read error of a much larger clone one base away. The V gene is TRBV30, the J gene TRBJ2-3; no reliable D call. Germline V gene data show CDR1 as GTSNPN and CDR2 as SVGIG (reference sequence). The length of the CDR3 is 14 residues. The CDR3 here is CAWSAGTRTDTHYF. The CDR3 DNA is TGTGCCTGGAGTGCTGGCACCCGCACAGATACGCACTATTTT.

As regards this clonotype: Possible read error: a much larger clone is one base away. V is TRBV7-9 and J is TRBJ2-1; a possible D gene is TRBD2 (6 bases). CDR3 size: 15 residues. V lost 1 base, J lost 5 bases, and 12 bases lay in between. Germline V gene data show CDR1 as SEHNR and CDR2 as FQNEAQ (reference sequence). In DNA form, the CDR3 reads TGTGCCAGCAGCTTAGGACCAGCGGGCGACAATGAGCAGTTCTTC. It translates to CASSLGPAGDNEQFF.

As concerns this clonotype: This may arise from a read error, as a much more abundant clone is one base away. The CDR3 region is CASSWWDGKNEQFF. CDR3 in DNA: TGTGCCAGCAGCTGGTGGGACGGGAAGAATGAGCAGTTCTTC. The genes are TRBV7-8 and TRBJ2-1; D assignment may be TRBD1 or TRBD2 (5 bases each). Germline values: CDR1 SGHVS, CDR2 FQNEAQ. Trimming stripped 4 bases from V and 7 bases from J, with 14 bases between. CDR3 length: 14 residues.

V is TRBV5-4 and J is TRBJ2-7, with D perhaps matching TRBD2 (5 bases). The V end was cut by 4 bases, the J end by 4 bases, with 18 bases between. CDR1 is SGHNT and CDR2 is YYREEE in the germline V gene (reference sequence). There are 15 residues in the CDR3. The CDR3 coding sequence is TGTGCCAGCAGCCTATCTAGAGCGGCAACTTACGAGCAGTACTTC. It yields the protein CASSLSRAATYEQYF. Full variable domain (rest looked up from reference TRBV5-4 and TRBJ2-7): ETGVTQSPTHLIKTRGQQVTLRCSSQSGHNTVSWYQQALGQGPQFIFQYYREEENGRGNFPPRFSGLQFPNYSSELNVNALELDDSALYLCASSLSRAATYEQYFGPGTRLTVT.

Notes on this clonotype: The junction and the germline gene differ at one end; a read error may be behind it. The chain has TRBV4-3 and TRBJ1-1; D is uncertain. The CDR3 spans 14 residues. Germline V gene lookup returns CDR1 LGHNA and CDR2 YSLEER. The CDR3 DNA reads as TGCGCCAGCAGCCAAGCTTCAGAGAGGACTGAATCTATCTTT. Translating gives CASSQASERTESIF.

The sample holds many counts of this clonotype. The CDR3 DNA sequence: TGTGCCAGCACCGCTGAAGAGACCCAGTACTTC. Translating gives CASTAEETQYF. The chain combines TRBV6-5 with TRBJ2-5; no definite D call. Germline loops: CDR1 MNHEY, CDR2 SVGAGI. With 7 bases removed from V and 3 bases from J, the gap between germline ends came to 6 bases. The CDR3 covers 11 residues.

With regard to this clonotype: Since no conserved phenylalanine or tryptophan closes the CDR3, a read error is the likely cause. The chain is built from TRBV11-2 and TRBJ2-7, with D uncertain. The CDR3 runs 10 residues. Trimming stripped 6 bases from V and 4 bases from J, with 4 bases between. CDR1 and CDR2 (germline): SGHAT, FQNNGV. CDR3 protein: CASRLYEQYY. The CDR3 nucleotides are TGTGCCAGCAGATTATACGAGCAGTACTAC.

In the case of this clonotype: The final CDR3 position lacks the conserved phenylalanine or tryptophan, pointing to a likely read error. It is unclear where the CDR3 begins or ends on the DNA, so no DNA is shown, and the CDR3 is as TCRdb lists it. V and J are TRBV14 and TRBJ1-1; the table's D call, TRBD1, has no DNA check behind it. The CDR3 extends over 12 residues, inclusive of both ends. Germline assignment: CDR1 SGHDN and CDR2 FVKESK. The chain's CDR3 is CASSRDRVKAFI.

This clonotype was detected a few times. This may arise from a read error, as a much more abundant clone is one base away. The rearrangement uses TRBV5-5 and TRBJ2-2; the D gene is possibly TRBD2 (5 bases). Germline V gene lookup returns CDR1 SGHKS and CDR2 YYEKEE (reference sequence). This CDR3 is 16 amino acids long. This CDR3 is CASSSSLISNTEELFF. The CDR3 DNA sequence: TGTGCCAGCAGCTCTAGCCTGATATCTAACACCGAGGAGCTGTTTTTT.

As for this clonotype: A junction boundary mismatches the germline segment, possibly from a read error. This chain connects TRBV11-2 to TRBJ1-1, with D possibly TRBD1 on 6 matching bases. This CDR3 contains 15 residues. Germline V gene sequence: CDR1 SGHAT, CDR2 FQNNGV. CDR3: CASSVDPSGVTEAFF. In DNA, the CDR3 is TGTGCCAGCAGCGTAGATCCCTCAGGGGTTACTGAAGCTTTCTTT.

Relative to its sample, this clonotype is medium-sized. V is TRBV29-1 and J is TRBJ2-3; possibly TRBD2 for D (5 bases). The CDR3 runs 12 residues. From germline, CDR1 is SQVTM and CDR2 ANQGSEA. V dropped 7 bases and J dropped 6 bases, with 14 bases sitting between them. In DNA form, the CDR3 reads TGCAGCGCGACTACGTCGACCGATACGCAGTATTTT. The encoded protein is CSATTSTDTQYF.

With regard to this clonotype: Germline and junction disagree at one end, which may indicate a read error. The chain is built from TRBV6-6 and TRBJ2-3; 15 nucleotides agree with TRBD2. The germline V gene encodes CDR1 MNHNY and CDR2 SVGAGI (reference sequence). The CDR3 loop spans 17 amino acids. The DNA for the CDR3 is TGCGCCATCGCCGCCGGACTAGCGGGAGGGTTGACAGATACGCAGTATTTT. Translation gives CAIAAGLAGGLTDTQYF.

This clonotype has only a few counts. It may be a read error: a sequence one base away is much more abundant. This chain joins TRBV5-1 and TRBJ1-3; D remains unclear. The CDR3 has 15 residues. Germline CDR1 and CDR2: SGHRS and YFSETQ. CDR3 coding DNA: TGCGTCAGCAGCTTGGATTCGCCGGATACAAACACCATATATTTT. Residues: CVSSLDSPDTNTIYF.

This clonotype is medium-sized. J is TRBJ1-5 and V is TRBV11-2; D perhaps matches TRBD1 (6 bases). CDR3 length: 14 residues. Germline V lookup: CDR1 SGHAT, CDR2 FQNNGV. V lost 5 bases and J 5 bases, leaving 13 bases between the germline ends. CDR3 in amino acids: CASSPTGSDQPQHF. The CDR3 DNA reads TGTGCCAGCAGCCCAACAGGGAGTGATCAGCCCCAGCATTTT.

This clonotype was seen a single time. A much larger clone differs from this one at a single base, so this may be a read error. This chain links TRBV15 with TRBJ1-2; 9 nucleotides align to TRBD1. The CDR3 is made up of 15 amino acids. The V gene end was trimmed by 8 bases and the J gene end by 3 bases; junction bases not matched to a gene: 10. Germline assignment: CDR1 LNHNV and CDR2 YYDKDF (reference sequence). CDR3 protein: CATRTGQGFDYGYTF. The CDR3 region has the DNA TGTGCCACCCGCACCGGACAGGGGTTTGACTATGGCTACACCTTC. Supplemented by reference TRBV15 and TRBJ1-2, the full variable domain reads DAMVIQNPRYQVTQFGKPVTLSCSQTLNHNVMYWYQQKSSQAPKLLFHYYDKDFNNEADTPDNFQSRRPNTSFCFLDIRSPGLGDTAMYLCATRTGQGFDYGYTFGSGTRLTVV.

A single count supports this clonotype. One end of the junction varies from germline; a read error may be responsible. This chain joins TRBV4-3 and TRBJ2-5; 9 bases map to TRBD1. Per germline, CDR1 LGHNA and CDR2 YSLEER. The CDR3 runs to 16 residues. The CDR3 protein is CVSSQDGTGSAETQYF. Written as DNA, the CDR3 is TGCGTCAGCAGCCAAGATGGGACAGGGAGTGCAGAGACCCAGTACTTC.

This chain links TRBV20-1 with TRBJ2-3, with 10 bases that match TRBD2. The J segment lost 8 bases and the V segment lost 3 bases, leaving 20 bases of the junction unmatched. CDR3 length: 18 residues. Germline lookup yields CDR1 DFQATT and CDR2 SNEGSKA (reference sequence). The DNA of the CDR3 is TGCAGTGCTAGTACGGGTCTAGCGGGGGCGAACCTCGGGAGTACGCAGTATTTT. Protein: CSASTGLAGANLGSTQYF.

J is TRBJ1-2 and V is TRBV29-1, with D unclear. CDR3 length: 12 amino acids. The germline gives CDR1 SQVTM, CDR2 ANQGSEA. V was pared by 4 bases and J by 3 bases, with 9 bases between. CDR3 in DNA: TGCAGCGTTGTCTCCTCAGACTATGGCTACACCTTC. This gives the protein CSVVSSDYGYTF.

The gene calls are TRBV11-2 and TRBJ2-1; 9 positions match TRBD1. This CDR3 region has 16 residues. Germline V gene lookup returns CDR1 SGHAT and CDR2 FQNNGV. With 5 bases clipped from V and 9 bases from J, the junction kept 14 bases outside the gene matches. In DNA form, the CDR3 reads TGTGCCAGCAGCATCCACAGGGGGCTAGAGTGCAGTGAGCAGTTCTTC. The encoded protein is CASSIHRGLECSEQFF.

With respect to this clonotype: The conserved phenylalanine or tryptophan is not found at the CDR3 terminus, so this likely reflects a read error. The rearrangement joins TRBV6-2 or TRBV6-3 to TRBJ2-2; 9 bases agree with TRBD1. Germline loops: CDR1 MNHEY, CDR2 SVGEGT. The CDR3 is 15 residues long. The CDR3 loop reads CASRGDRDGSGDLFS. In DNA form, the CDR3 reads TGTGCCAGCAGGGGGGACAGGGACGGTTCCGGGGACCTGTTTTCC.